The entry that follows covers one T cell receptor (beta chain) sequence. Its antigen is not known. This specimen belongs to a study of human T cells and chemical hapten exposure. Looking at the study overall: Scalp application of diphenylcyclopropenone was performed weekly in patients across the entire roughly 25-week study.

J was trimmed by 4 bases and V by 3 bases; bases with no gene match: 8. The CDR3 totals 16 residues. The V gene's germline CDR1 is MGHRA and CDR2 YSYEKL. The time point: patch test 3, about 24 weeks after DPC sensitization. Treatment indicated: therapeutic diphenylcyclopropenone sensitization with weekly scalp DPC. Study-level points and caveats: Counts of TCRs above 1 in 1000 frequency stayed unchanged with DPC sensitization. Compared with pre-sensitization or healthy control sets, expanded TCRs clustered more.

From the RACE reads, TCRdb called clonotypes with MiXCR, one entry per CDR3 protein. The sample carries approximately 71,000 distinct CDR3 sequences, approximately 10% recorded once. This TCR derives from a woman between 45 and 60 years old with alopecia areata. Some clones in this sample may be carry-over from other donors' samples. The chain couples TRBV4-1 to TRBJ2-3, with 9 nucleotides matching TRBD2. The source was whole blood, collected in connection with sensitization to the hapten diphenylcyclopropenone (DPC). CDR3 region: CASSHGGGAVADTQYF. The DNA of the CDR3 is TGCGCCAGCAGCCATGGCGGGGGGGCGGTCGCAGATACGCAGTATTTT.